The present T cell receptor beta chain was sequenced within a study of T cell responses to AZD1222 COVID-19 vaccine. Whole-study results and caveats: There were mostly white British donors and more females than males, and clonal diversity was possibly underestimated. Unmutated variant regions are reportedly targeted by nearly half of spike-specific TCRs.

CDR1 is MNHEY and CDR2 is SVGEGT in the germline V gene. This CDR3 has 19 amino acids. With V trimmed by 2 bases and J by 0 bases, 16 bases remained unmatched. The repertoire was sequenced with immunoSEQ multiplex PCR; TCRdb's copy has only in-frame clones and lacks some. Of 80,000 to 90,000 clones listed, approximately 89% are singletons. A remark on this clone: No antigen is known for it.

The sample was peripheral blood, taken on day 0 of AZD1222 vaccination. The receptor was isolated from an adult in good health. The chain is built from TRBV6-2 or TRBV6-3 and TRBJ2-7; 7 nucleotides match TRBD2. Written as DNA, the CDR3 is TGTGCCAGCAGTTACATGCACGGCCCGGCTAGCGGAAACTCCTACGAGCAGTACTTC. This codes for CASSYMHGPASGNSYEQYF.